This T cell receptor (beta chain) was recovered during a study of control samples from healthy donors and cancer patients. V was pared by 4 bases and J by 4 bases, with 16 bases between. Germline lookup yields CDR1 LNHDA and CDR2 SQIVND (reference sequence). This CDR3 spans 15 amino acids. Repertoires were generated with immunoSEQ multiplex PCR, while TCRdb's copy carries only in-frame clones and drops some. Of 65,000 to 95,000 clones listed, around 87% are singletons. The sequenced sample was blood. The chain is built from TRBV19 and TRBJ2-5; D is perhaps TRBD1 (6 bases). This receptor was taken from a man between 50 and 59 years old in good health. CDR3 residues: CASSTMGAAGETQYF. The CDR3 DNA sequence: TGTGCCAGTAGTACGATGGGGGCGGCCGGAGAGACCCAGTACTTC.